These 22 T cell receptor beta chains were all obtained from the same sample, sequenced in a study of T cell responses to AZD1222 COVID-19 vaccine. Sequencing was performed with immunoSEQ multiplex PCR; in TCRdb, only in-frame clones are kept and a portion is missing. This table holds roughly 87,000 clones, around nine tenths found once. The starting material was peripheral blood, obtained 28 days after the second AZD1222 dose. The receptors derive from an adult who received the AZD1222 COVID-19 vaccine.

The sample holds one count of this clone. The chain employs TRBV5-6 and TRBJ1-6, with D uncertain. CDR1 and CDR2 from the germline V gene are SGHDT and YYEEEE. The CDR3 extends over 15 amino acids. V was pared by 1 base and J by 5 bases, with 10 bases between. The CDR3 protein is CASSLLDFDNSPLHF. In DNA, the CDR3 is TGTGCCAGCAGCTTGCTTGACTTTGATAATTCACCCCTCCACTTT. The full variable domain, completed using reference TRBV5-6 and TRBJ1-6, is DAGVTQSPTHLIKTRGQQVTLRCSPKSGHDTVSWYQQALGQGPQFIFQYYEEEERQRGNFPDRFSGHQFPNYSSELNVNALLLGDSALYLCASSLLDFDNSPLHFGNGTRLTVT.

V gene TRBV19 combines with J gene TRBJ2-1; no definite D call. This CDR3 is 11 amino acids long. With 6 bases removed from V and 3 bases from J, the gap between germline ends came to 3 bases. The germline gives CDR1 LNHDA, CDR2 SQIVND (reference sequence). This CDR3 is CASRDYNEQFF. In DNA form, the CDR3 reads TGTGCCAGTAGGGACTACAATGAGCAGTTCTTC. Supplemented by reference TRBV19 and TRBJ2-1, the full variable domain reads DGGITQSPKYLFRKEGQNVTLSCEQNLNHDAMYWYRQDPGQGLRLIYYSQIVNDFQKGDIAEGYSVSREKKESFPLTVTSAQKNPTAFYLCASRDYNEQFFGPGTRLTVL.

The chain carries TRBV24-1 and TRBJ2-2; 11 bases are a match to TRBD1. Germline assignment: CDR1 KGHDR and CDR2 SFDVKD. V trimming: 0 bases; J trimming: 4 bases; junction bases outside the gene matches: 3. The CDR3 runs 17 residues. The CDR3 loop reads CATSDLPGTGGTGELFF. The CDR3 DNA reads as TGTGCCACCAGTGATTTGCCAGGGACAGGGGGCACCGGGGAGCTGTTTTTT.

This chain joins TRBV5-4 and TRBJ2-1; a weak D match, TRBD2 (5 bases). This CDR3 comprises 15 residues. Germline values: CDR1 SGHNT, CDR2 YYREEE (reference sequence). V shed 0 bases and J shed 7 bases, with 14 bases lying between them. The CDR3 DNA is TGTGCCAGCAGCTTGGGAGGGTCTGGCGGAAATGAGCAGTTCTTC. Translating it yields CASSLGGSGGNEQFF.

The chain couples TRBV2 to TRBJ1-6; 8 bases line up with TRBD1. The V and J ends lost 6 bases and 0 bases, in that order; junction bases with no gene match: 7. Germline values: CDR1 SNHLY, CDR2 FYNNEI. CDR3 size: 17 residues. The CDR3 sequence: CASRKTGASSYNSPLHF. The CDR3 coding sequence is TGTGCCAGCAGGAAGACAGGGGCGAGCTCCTATAATTCACCCCTCCACTTT.

This chain joins TRBV5-1 and TRBJ2-3, with 10 bases lining up with TRBD2. V dropped 3 bases and J dropped 2; count of bases not matched to a gene: 6. Germline CDR1 is SGHRS and CDR2 is YFSETQ. This CDR3 spans 16 amino acids. CDR3 sequence reads: CASSSIAGGATDTQYF. In DNA form, the CDR3 reads TGCGCCAGCAGCTCAATAGCGGGAGGTGCCACAGATACGCAGTATTTT.

The chain links TRBV28 to TRBJ1-5; 9 bases agree with TRBD1. The CDR3 runs 17 residues. The V gene's germline CDR1 is MDHEN and CDR2 SYDVKM. Losses at the gene ends were 6 bases for V and 3 bases for J; bases not matched to a gene: 12. The DNA of the CDR3 is TGTGCCAGCAGCACCACGGACAGGGGTTTTGACAATCAGCCCCAGCATTTT. Encoded protein: CASSTTDRGFDNQPQHF.

V gene TRBV5-6 combines with J gene TRBJ2-1, with D unclear. Per the germline V gene, CDR1 is SGHDT and CDR2 is YYEEEE. The CDR3 is made up of 16 amino acids. V lost 2 bases and J 5 bases, leaving 17 bases between the germline ends. CDR3 coding DNA: TGTGCCAGCAGCTTACCTGCCCGCCAGTTACACAATGAGCAGTTCTTC. Encoded protein: CASSLPARQLHNEQFF.

The CDR3 nucleotides are TGTGCCAGCAGATCTGGGCCCTCTGGAAACACCATATATTTT. Protein: CASRSGPSGNTIYF. This chain uses TRBV13 with TRBJ1-3; no clear D. The CDR3 spans 14 residues. Per the germline V gene, CDR1 is PRHDT and CDR2 is FYEKMQ (reference sequence). V lost 6 bases to trimming and J lost 0 bases, with 9 bases between them.

This rearrangement joins TRBV30 to TRBJ1-6; TRBD1 agrees at 7 bases. CDR3 length: 13 residues. The ends lost 4 bases at V and 7 bases at J; junction bases unmatched: 4. Germline CDR1 reads GTSNPN; CDR2 reads SVGIG (reference sequence). DNA of the CDR3: TGTGCCTGGAAGTCCAGGGGGAATTCACCCCTCCACTTT. Translating it yields CAWKSRGNSPLHF.

For this clone: At the DNA level, this CDR3 is encoded by other sequences in the same sample as well. The J gene is TRBJ1-4, the V gene TRBV3-1 (or the pseudogene TRBV3-2); TRBD1 agrees at 8 bases. The CDR3 is made up of 13 amino acids. Looked up from germline, CDR1 is LGHDT and CDR2 is YNNKEL (reference sequence). With V trimmed by 8 bases and J by 8 bases, 7 bases remained unmatched. CDR3 loop: CASSGTGGEKLFF. As DNA, the CDR3 is TGTGCCAGCTCCGGGACAGGAGGCGAAAAACTGTTTTTT.

The chain has TRBV10-2 and TRBJ2-1; no clear D. Germline-derived CDR1 and CDR2 are WSHSY and SAAADI. V was clipped by 3 bases and J by 2 bases, with 2 bases between them. The CDR3 sequence is 12 residues long. CDR3 protein: CASSEAYNEQFF. Here the CDR3 DNA reads TGCGCCAGCAGTGAAGCCTACAATGAGCAGTTCTTC.

This clone was recorded a few times. This sequence joins TRBV5-1 and TRBJ2-7; D remains ambiguous. Trimming removed 1 base from V and 2 bases from J, with 4 bases in between. CDR3 size: 12 residues. Germline V gene lookup returns CDR1 SGHRS and CDR2 YFSETQ. The CDR3 sequence is CASSLSTYEQYF. The CDR3 DNA is TGCGCCAGCAGCTTGTCAACCTACGAGCAGTACTTC. Full variable domain (outside the CDR3, taken from reference TRBV5-1 and TRBJ2-7): KAGVTQTPRYLIKTRGQQVTLSCSPISGHRSVSWYQQTPGQGLQFLFEYFSETQRNKGNFPGRFSGRQFSNSRSEMNVSTLELGDSALYLCASSLSTYEQYFGPGTRLTVT.

This chain uses TRBV6-5 with TRBJ1-5; 7 bases match TRBD1. The V gene's germline CDR1 is MNHEY and CDR2 SVGAGI. Trimming cost V 7 bases and J 7 bases; bases outside gene matches: 10. The CDR3 has 14 residues. The CDR3 DNA is TGTGCCAGCACTGCGGCAGGGGGGCGACAGCCCCAGCATTTT. Translated, it gives CASTAAGGRQPQHF.

The rearrangement joins TRBV24-1 to TRBJ1-1; TRBD1 aligns across 10 bases. The length of the CDR3 is 15 residues. The ends lost 8 bases at V and 6 bases at J; junction bases unmatched: 11. Germline values: CDR1 KGHDR, CDR2 SFDVKD. CDR3 loop: CATKADRGQGAEAFF. For the CDR3, the DNA is TGTGCCACCAAAGCCGACAGGGGGCAAGGCGCTGAAGCTTTCTTT.

A few counts support this clone. The CDR3 DNA is TGTGCCAGCAGCCAAGTAAGGGTCAGGAGCTCCTATAATTCACCCCTCCACTTT. Translating gives CASSQVRVRSSYNSPLHF. The gene calls are TRBV3-1 (or the pseudogene TRBV3-2) and TRBJ1-6; D unclear. The germline V gene encodes CDR1 LGHDT and CDR2 YNNKEL (reference sequence). The CDR3 is 18 amino acids. Trimming cost V 1 base and J 0 bases, with 13 bases left between them.

The J gene is TRBJ1-2, the V gene TRBV28, with D hard to call. This CDR3 is 15 amino acids long. The V gene lost 3 bases and the J gene lost 0 bases, with 11 bases spanning the gap. CDR1 MDHEN and CDR2 SYDVKM come from the germline V gene. CDR3 amino acids: CASSLIQATNYGYTF. CDR3 nucleotide sequence: TGTGCCAGCAGTTTGATCCAGGCCACTAACTATGGCTACACCTTC.

The genes are TRBV6-1 and TRBJ1-1, with TRBD1 matching 7 bases. Germline V gene data show CDR1 as MNHNS and CDR2 as SASEGT. The CDR3 contains 14 residues. The ends lost 6 bases at V and 1 base at J; junction bases unmatched: 5. The CDR3 coding sequence is TGTGCCAGCAGCTACAGGACAGGGAACACTGAAGCTTTCTTT. Translated, it gives CASSYRTGNTEAFF.

This clone was observed once. The V gene is TRBV29-1, the J gene TRBJ1-2, with 11 bases matching TRBD1. This CDR3 comprises 15 residues. Trimming at V came to 5 bases and at J to 2 bases, leaving 7 bases not matched to a gene. CDR1 and CDR2 (germline): SQVTM, ANQGSEA. CDR3 region: CSVKAGDRGNYGYTF. CDR3 DNA: TGCAGCGTTAAAGCCGGGGACAGGGGGAACTATGGCTACACCTTC.

The rearrangement joins TRBV14 to TRBJ2-1, with TRBD2 matching 10 bases. Germline V lookup: CDR1 SGHDN, CDR2 FVKESK. There are 16 residues in the CDR3. Unmatched junction bases numbered 8, after V lost 1 base and J lost 8 bases. The CDR3 DNA is TGTGCCAGCAGCCAAGCACTAGCGGGAATAAGTCATGAGCAGTTCTTC. This translates into CASSQALAGISHEQFF. Using reference TRBV14 and TRBJ2-1 for the parts outside the CDR3, the full variable domain is EAGVTQFPSHSVIEKGQTVTLRCDPISGHDNLYWYRRVMGKEIKFLLHFVKESKQDESGMPNNRFLAERTGGTYSTLKVQPAELEDSGVYFCASSQALAGISHEQFFGPGTRLTVL.

The chain uses TRBV19 and TRBJ1-6; TRBD1 agrees at 10 bases. V shed 6 bases, J shed 7 bases, and the junction held 3 bases outside the gene matches. In germline, CDR1 is LNHDA, CDR2 SQIVND (reference sequence). This CDR3 is 14 amino acids long. The CDR3 DNA sequence: TGTGCCAGTAGCGACAGGGGGCGGAATTCACCCCTCCACTTT. The encoded protein is CASSDRGRNSPLHF.

V and J are TRBV3-1 (or the pseudogene TRBV3-2) and TRBJ1-1; D possibly corresponds to TRBD1 (6 bases). Germline V lookup: CDR1 LGHDT, CDR2 YNNKEL (reference sequence). CDR3 length equals 15 residues. Deletions cut 1 base from V and 0 bases from J, with 9 bases between. CDR3 sequence reads: CASSQVGQLNTEAFF. DNA for the CDR3: TGTGCCAGCAGCCAAGTTGGACAGTTGAACACTGAAGCTTTCTTT.